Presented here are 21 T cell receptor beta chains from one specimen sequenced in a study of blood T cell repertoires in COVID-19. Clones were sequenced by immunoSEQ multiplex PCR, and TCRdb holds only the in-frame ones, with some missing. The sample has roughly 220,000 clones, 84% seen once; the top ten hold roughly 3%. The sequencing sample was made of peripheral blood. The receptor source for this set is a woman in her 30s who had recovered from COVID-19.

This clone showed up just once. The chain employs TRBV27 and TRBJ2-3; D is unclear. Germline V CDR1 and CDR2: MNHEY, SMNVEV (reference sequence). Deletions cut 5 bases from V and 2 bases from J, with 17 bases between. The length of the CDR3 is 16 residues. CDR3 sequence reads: CASSPPPSTLTDTQYF. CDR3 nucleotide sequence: TGTGCCAGCAGTCCCCCCCCATCGACACTCACAGATACGCAGTATTTT.

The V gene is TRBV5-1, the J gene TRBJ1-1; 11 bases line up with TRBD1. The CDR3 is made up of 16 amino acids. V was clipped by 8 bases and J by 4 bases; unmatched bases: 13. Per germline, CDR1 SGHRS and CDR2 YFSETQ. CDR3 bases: TGCGCCAGTCTTAGCGGGACAGGGGGGAAGTTCACTGAAGCTTTCTTT. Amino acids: CASLSGTGGKFTEAFF.

Here the CDR3 reads CASSLMAGGPEQYF. The DNA for the CDR3 is TGTGCCAGCAGCTTAATGGCGGGAGGACCCGAGCAGTACTTC. The chain links TRBV7-2 to TRBJ2-7, with TRBD2 matching 8 bases. V shed 2 bases, J shed 6 bases, and the junction held 6 bases outside the gene matches. The CDR3 length is 14 residues. CDR1 is SGHTA and CDR2 is FQGNSA in the germline V gene.

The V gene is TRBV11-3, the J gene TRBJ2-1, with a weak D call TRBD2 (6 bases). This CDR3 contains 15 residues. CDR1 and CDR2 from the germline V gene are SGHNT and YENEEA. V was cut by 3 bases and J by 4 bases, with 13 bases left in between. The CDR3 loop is CASSLGGVSYNEQFF. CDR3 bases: TGTGCCAGCAGCTTGGGCGGGGTTTCTTACAATGAGCAGTTCTTC.

The CDR3 spells CASSQGTGSYEQYF. In nucleotides, the CDR3 is TGTGCCAGCAGCCAGGGGACAGGGTCCTACGAGCAGTACTTC. The V call is TRBV7-9, the J call TRBJ2-7; 9 nucleotides agree with TRBD1. The CDR3 totals 14 residues. V shed 5 bases, J shed 1 base, and the junction held 3 bases outside the gene matches. Germline V lookup: CDR1 SEHNR, CDR2 FQNEAQ (reference sequence).

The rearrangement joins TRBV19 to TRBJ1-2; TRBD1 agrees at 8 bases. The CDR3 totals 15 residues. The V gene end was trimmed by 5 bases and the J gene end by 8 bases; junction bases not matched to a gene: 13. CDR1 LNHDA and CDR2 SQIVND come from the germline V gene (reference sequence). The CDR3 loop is CASSPTRTGRLGYTF. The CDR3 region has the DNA TGTGCCAGTAGTCCGACCCGGACAGGGCGCTTAGGCTACACCTTC.

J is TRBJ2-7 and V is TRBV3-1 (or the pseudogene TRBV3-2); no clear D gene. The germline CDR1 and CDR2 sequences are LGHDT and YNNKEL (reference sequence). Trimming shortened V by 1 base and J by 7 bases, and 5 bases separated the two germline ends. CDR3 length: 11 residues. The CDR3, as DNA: TGTGCCAGCAGCCAAGCTAGTGAGCAGTACTTC. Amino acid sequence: CASSQASEQYF.

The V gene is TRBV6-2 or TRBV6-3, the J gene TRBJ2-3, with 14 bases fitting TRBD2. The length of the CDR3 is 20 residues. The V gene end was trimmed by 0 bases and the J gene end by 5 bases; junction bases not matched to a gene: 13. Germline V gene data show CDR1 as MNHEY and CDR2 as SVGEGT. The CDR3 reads CASSYSRHKGLAGEGDTQYF. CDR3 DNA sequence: TGTGCCAGCAGTTACTCGAGACATAAGGGACTAGCGGGAGAAGGAGATACGCAGTATTTT.

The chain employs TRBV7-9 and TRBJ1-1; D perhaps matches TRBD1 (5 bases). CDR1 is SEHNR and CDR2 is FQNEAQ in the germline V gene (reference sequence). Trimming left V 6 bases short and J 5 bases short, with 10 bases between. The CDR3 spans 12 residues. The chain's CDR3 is CASSQGGTEAFF. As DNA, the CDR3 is TGTGCCAGCAGTCAGGGAGGGACTGAAGCTTTCTTT.

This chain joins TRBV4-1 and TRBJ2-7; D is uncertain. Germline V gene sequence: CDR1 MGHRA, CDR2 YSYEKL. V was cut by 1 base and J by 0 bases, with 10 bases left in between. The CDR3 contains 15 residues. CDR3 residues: CASSQVHRDSYEQYF. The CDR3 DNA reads TGCGCCAGCAGCCAAGTTCACCGCGACTCCTACGAGCAGTACTTC.

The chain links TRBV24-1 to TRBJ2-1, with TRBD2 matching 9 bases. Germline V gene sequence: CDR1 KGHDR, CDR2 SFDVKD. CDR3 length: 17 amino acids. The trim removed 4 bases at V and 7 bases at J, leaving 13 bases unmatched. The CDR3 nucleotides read TGTGCCACCAGTGACCACGTGGAAGTAGCGGGAGCAAATGAGCAGTTCTTC. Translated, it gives CATSDHVEVAGANEQFF.

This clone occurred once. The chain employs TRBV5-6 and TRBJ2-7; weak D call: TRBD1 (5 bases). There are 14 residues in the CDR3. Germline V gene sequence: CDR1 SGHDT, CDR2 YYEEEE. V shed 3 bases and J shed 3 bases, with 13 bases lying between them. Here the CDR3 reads CASSSTLTVYEQYF. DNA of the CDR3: TGTGCCAGCAGCTCCACCTTGACAGTCTACGAGCAGTACTTC.

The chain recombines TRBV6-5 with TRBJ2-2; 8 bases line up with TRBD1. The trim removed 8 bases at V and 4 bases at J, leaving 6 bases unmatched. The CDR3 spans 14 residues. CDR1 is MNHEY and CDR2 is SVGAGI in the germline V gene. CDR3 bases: TGTGCCAGCCGTCGGACAGGGACCACCGGGGAGCTGTTTTTT. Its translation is CASRRTGTTGELFF.

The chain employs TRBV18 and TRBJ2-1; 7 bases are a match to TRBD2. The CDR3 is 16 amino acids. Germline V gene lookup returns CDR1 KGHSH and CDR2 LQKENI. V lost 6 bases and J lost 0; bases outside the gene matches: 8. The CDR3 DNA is TGTGCCAGCTCCTCACCCGGCGGGAGCTCCTACAATGAGCAGTTCTTC. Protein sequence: CASSSPGGSSYNEQFF.

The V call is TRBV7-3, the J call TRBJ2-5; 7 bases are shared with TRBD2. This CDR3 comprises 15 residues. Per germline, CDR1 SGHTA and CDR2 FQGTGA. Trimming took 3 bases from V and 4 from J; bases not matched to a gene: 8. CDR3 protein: CASSFRAGVGETQYF. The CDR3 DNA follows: TGTGCCAGCAGCTTTAGGGCGGGAGTTGGAGAGACCCAGTACTTC.

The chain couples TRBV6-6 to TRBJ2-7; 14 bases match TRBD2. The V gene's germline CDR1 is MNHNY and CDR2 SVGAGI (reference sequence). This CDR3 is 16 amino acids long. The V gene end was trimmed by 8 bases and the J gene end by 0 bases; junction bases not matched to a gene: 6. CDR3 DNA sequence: TGTGCCAGCGGGGGACTAGCGGGAGCGGGCTCCTACGAGCAGTACTTC. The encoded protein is CASGGLAGAGSYEQYF.

The DNA for the CDR3 is TGTGCCAGCATCCTGGGGTGGCAGGACTACTACGAGCAGTACTTC. It is translated as CASILGWQDYYEQYF. V usage is TRBV5-5 and J usage is TRBJ2-7; possible D gene TRBD2, 6 bases. Germline V gives CDR1 SGHKS, CDR2 YYEKEE (reference sequence). This CDR3 is 15 amino acids long. The ends were cut back, 6 bases at V and 3 bases at J, with 19 bases in the middle. The full variable domain, its missing parts supplied by reference TRBV5-5 and TRBJ2-7, is DAGVTQSPTHLIKTRGQQVTLRCSPISGHKSVSWYQQVLGQGPQFIFQYYEKEERGRGNFPDRFSARQFPNYSSELNVNALLLGDSALYLCASILGWQDYYEQYFGPGTRLTVT.

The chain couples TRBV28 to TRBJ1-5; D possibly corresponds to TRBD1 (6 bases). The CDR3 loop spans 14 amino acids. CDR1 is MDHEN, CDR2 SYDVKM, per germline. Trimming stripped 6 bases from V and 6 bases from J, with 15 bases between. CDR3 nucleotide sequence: TGTGCCAGCAGGGGATACAGGGAGATTCAGCCCCAGCATTTT. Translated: CASRGYREIQPQHF.

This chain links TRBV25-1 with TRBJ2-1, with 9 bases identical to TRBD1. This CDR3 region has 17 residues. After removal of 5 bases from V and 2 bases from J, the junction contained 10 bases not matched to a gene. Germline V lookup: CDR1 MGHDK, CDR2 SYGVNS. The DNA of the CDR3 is TGTGCCAGCAGTACCCAGCCGGGACAGGGACCCTACAATGAGCAGTTCTTC. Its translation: CASSTQPGQGPYNEQFF.

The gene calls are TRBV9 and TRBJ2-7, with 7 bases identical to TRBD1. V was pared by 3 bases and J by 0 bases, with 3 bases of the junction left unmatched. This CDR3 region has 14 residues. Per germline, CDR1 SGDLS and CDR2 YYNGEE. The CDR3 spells CASSGRDSSYEQYF. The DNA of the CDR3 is TGTGCCAGCAGCGGCCGGGACAGCTCCTACGAGCAGTACTTC.

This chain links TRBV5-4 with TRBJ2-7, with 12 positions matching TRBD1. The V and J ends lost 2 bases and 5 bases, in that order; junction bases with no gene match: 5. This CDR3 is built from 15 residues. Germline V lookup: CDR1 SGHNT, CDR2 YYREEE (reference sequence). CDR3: CASSLSGQGAHEQYF. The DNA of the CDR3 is TGTGCCAGCAGCTTATCGGGACAGGGGGCCCACGAGCAGTACTTC. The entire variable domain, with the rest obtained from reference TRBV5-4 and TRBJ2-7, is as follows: ETGVTQSPTHLIKTRGQQVTLRCSSQSGHNTVSWYQQALGQGPQFIFQYYREEENGRGNFPPRFSGLQFPNYSSELNVNALELDDSALYLCASSLSGQGAHEQYFGPGTRLTVT.